Listed below are T cell receptor beta chains from one sample, sequenced in a study of CXCR3-negative and CXCR3-positive naive CD8 T cells. TCRdb reanalyzed the 5' RACE reads and collapses them to one entry per CDR3 protein, without DNA. The table counts about 56,000 distinct CDR3 sequences; 20% to 25% lies in the top ten. The sample comprised memory CD8+ T cells from blood. The origin of the receptors is a human donor in good health. Some clones in this sample may be carry-over from other donors' samples. The CDR3 runs from the conserved cysteine through the conserved F or W. Rows may omit the clone size; those that give it use once, few, many or a size class.

v_gene,j_gene,abundance,CDR3aa
TRBV21-1,TRBJ2-5,.,CASSGNRPETQYF
TRBV9,TRBJ2-1,.,CASSNDPGAYNEQFF
TRBV29-1,TRBJ2-7,.,CSVYFFEGPGPGSEQYF
TRBV9,TRBJ2-1,.,CASSVIGLGTNEQFF
TRBV28,TRBJ2-4,.,CASSARGVNIQYF
TRBV28,TRBJ2-2,.,CASGRGSTGELFF
TRBV7-9,TRBJ1-1,.,CASSHPGQGLATEAFF
TRBV6-5,TRBJ1-2,.,CASSYEIQGGYTF
TRBV7-7,TRBJ2-1,.,CASSLGTYGKNEQFF
TRBV19,TRBJ2-1,.,CASSNVAGYYNEQFF
TRBV12-3/TRBV12-4,TRBJ1-2,.,CASRPDRPDYGYTF
TRBV20-1,TRBJ1-1,.,CSARDLEDEVGAAFF
TRBV9,TRBJ2-1,.,CASSSRTSEQFF
TRBV5-1,TRBJ2-7,.,CASSLFDSYEQYF
TRBV7-2,TRBJ2-5,.,CASSSSRRGEETQYF
TRBV29-1,TRBJ2-1,.,CSVERLAGGLSYNEQFF
TRBV7-8,TRBJ2-5,.,CASSLDSRAQAWETQYF
TRBV6-2/TRBV6-3,TRBJ2-7,.,CASSYRGQAYEQYF
TRBV29-1,TRBJ2-1,.,CSVETGLVNEQFF
TRBV7-9,TRBJ2-5,.,CASSLQGLETQYF
TRBV21-1,TRBJ2-1,.,CASSGGASYNEQFF
TRBV29-1,TRBJ2-4,.,CSVETTSSNIQYF
TRBV7-9,TRBJ2-7,.,CASSLAPGSGEQYF
TRBV28,TRBJ1-1,.,CASSRTDRGEAFF
TRBV5-5,TRBJ2-1,.,CASSLSSLPSYNEQFF
TRBV7-6,TRBJ1-1,.,CASSLGSGGDTEAFF
TRBV30,TRBJ2-7,.,CAWGLQGNEQYF
TRBV6-2/TRBV6-3,TRBJ2-3,.,CASSLTPGLGTDTQYF
TRBV4-1,TRBJ2-2,.,CASSLVGDYRNTGELFF
TRBV29-1,TRBJ2-5,.,CSVEDLDGGGEETQYF
TRBV19,TRBJ2-6,.,CASSGWDSGANVLTF
TRBV30,TRBJ2-1,.,CAWFELGNNEQFF
TRBV7-3,TRBJ2-7,.,CASSLSAGQPYEQYF
TRBV6-5,TRBJ1-6,.,CASSYGAGLGALHF
TRBV9,TRBJ2-5,.,CASSLSPTGQGIQETQYF
TRBV20-1,TRBJ2-7,.,CSASGTASYEQYF
TRBV13,TRBJ2-7,.,CASSNAGTGPYEQYF
TRBV4-3,TRBJ1-6,.,CASSQEAKTGGAENSPLHF
TRBV15,TRBJ2-5,.,CATSRGSGGSQETQYF
TRBV6-8,TRBJ2-5,.,CASSPTETQYF
TRBV28,TRBJ2-5,.,CASSADLDRETQYF
TRBV20-1,TRBJ1-2,.,CSAPPVGGNGYTF
TRBV19,TRBJ2-1,.,CASSRDSSSYNEQFF
TRBV27,TRBJ2-3,.,CASSFGAGAGTDTQYF
TRBV7-9,TRBJ2-5,.,CASSPGNRGQETQYF
TRBV4-1,TRBJ2-7,.,CASSQVISGGAEDEQYF
TRBV6-1,TRBJ2-1,.,CASNSGGASSEQFF
TRBV4-2,TRBJ2-1,.,CASSQDWEGGYNEQFF
TRBV5-1,TRBJ2-7,.,CASSLDPGGNYEQYF
TRBV21-1,TRBJ2-1,.,CASSRRPPWTSGYNEQFF
TRBV10-3,TRBJ2-3,.,CTISGTLGEVTDTQYF
TRBV5-1,TRBJ2-3,.,CASSSTSGSDTQYF
TRBV27,TRBJ2-7,.,CASSPGHLYEQYF
TRBV20-1,TRBJ2-7,medium-sized,CSARDSGTSGSFSYEQYF
TRBV12-5,TRBJ1-1,.,CASVNGGLNTEAFF
TRBV7-9,TRBJ1-3,.,CAISSDRAGNTIYF